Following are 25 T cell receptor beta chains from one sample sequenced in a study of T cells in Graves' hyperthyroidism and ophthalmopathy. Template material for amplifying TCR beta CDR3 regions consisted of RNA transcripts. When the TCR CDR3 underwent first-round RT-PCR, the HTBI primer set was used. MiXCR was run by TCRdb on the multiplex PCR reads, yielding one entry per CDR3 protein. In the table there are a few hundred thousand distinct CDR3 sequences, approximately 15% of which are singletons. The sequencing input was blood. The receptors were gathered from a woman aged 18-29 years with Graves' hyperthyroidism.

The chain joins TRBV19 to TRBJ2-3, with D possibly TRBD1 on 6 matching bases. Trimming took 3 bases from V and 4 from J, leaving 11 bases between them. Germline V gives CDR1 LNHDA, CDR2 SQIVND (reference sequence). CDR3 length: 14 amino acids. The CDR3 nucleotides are TGTGCCAGTAGTATGGGCCAGGGGCCAGATACGCAGTATTTT. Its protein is CASSMGQGPDTQYF.

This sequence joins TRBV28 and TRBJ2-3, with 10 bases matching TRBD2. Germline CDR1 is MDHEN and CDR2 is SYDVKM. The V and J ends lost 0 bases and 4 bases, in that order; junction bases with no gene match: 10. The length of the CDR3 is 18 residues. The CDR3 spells CASSLWGVAGGGADTQYF. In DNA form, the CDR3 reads TGTGCCAGCAGTTTATGGGGTGTAGCGGGAGGAGGAGCAGATACGCAGTATTTT.

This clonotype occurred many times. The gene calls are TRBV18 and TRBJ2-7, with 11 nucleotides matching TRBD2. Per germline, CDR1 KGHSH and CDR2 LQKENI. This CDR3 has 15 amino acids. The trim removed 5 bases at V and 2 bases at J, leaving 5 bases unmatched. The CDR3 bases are TGTGCCAGCTCAGGGTTACTAGCGGGAGCCTACGAGCAGTACTTC. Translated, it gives CASSGLLAGAYEQYF.

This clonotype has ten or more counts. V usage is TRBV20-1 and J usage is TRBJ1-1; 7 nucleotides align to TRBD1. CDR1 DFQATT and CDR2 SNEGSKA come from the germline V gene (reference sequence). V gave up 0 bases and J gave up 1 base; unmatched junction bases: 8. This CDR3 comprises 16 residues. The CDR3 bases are TGCAGTGCTAGAGACATACAGGGGATGGAGAACACTGAAGCTTTCTTT. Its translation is CSARDIQGMENTEAFF.

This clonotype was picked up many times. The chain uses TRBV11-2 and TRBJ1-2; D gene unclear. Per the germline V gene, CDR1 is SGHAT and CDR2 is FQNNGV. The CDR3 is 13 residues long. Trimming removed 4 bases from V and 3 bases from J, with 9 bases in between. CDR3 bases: TGTGCCAGCAGCTCCCCTCCAGACTATGGCTACACCTTC. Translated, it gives CASSSPPDYGYTF.

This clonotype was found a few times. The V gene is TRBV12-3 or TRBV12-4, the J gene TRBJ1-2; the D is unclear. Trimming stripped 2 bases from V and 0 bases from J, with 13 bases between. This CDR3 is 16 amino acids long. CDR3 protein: CASSLHRQVANYGYTF. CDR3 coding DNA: TGTGCCAGCAGTTTACACCGGCAGGTAGCTAACTATGGCTACACCTTC.

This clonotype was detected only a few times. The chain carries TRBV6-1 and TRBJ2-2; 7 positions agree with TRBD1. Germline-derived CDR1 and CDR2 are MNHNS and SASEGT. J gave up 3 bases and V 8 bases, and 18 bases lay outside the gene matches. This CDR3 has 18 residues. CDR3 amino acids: CASPPGGSGTEDTGELFF. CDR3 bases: TGTGCCAGCCCGCCTGGTGGTTCGGGGACAGAGGACACCGGGGAGCTGTTTTTT.

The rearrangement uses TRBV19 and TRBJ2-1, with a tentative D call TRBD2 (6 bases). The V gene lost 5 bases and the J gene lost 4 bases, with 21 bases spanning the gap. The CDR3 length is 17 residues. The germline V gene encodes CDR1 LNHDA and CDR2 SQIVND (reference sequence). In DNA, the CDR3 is TGTGCCAGTAGTCCTAATGCGGGGACCGCCCGTTACAATGAGCAGTTCTTC. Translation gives CASSPNAGTARYNEQFF.

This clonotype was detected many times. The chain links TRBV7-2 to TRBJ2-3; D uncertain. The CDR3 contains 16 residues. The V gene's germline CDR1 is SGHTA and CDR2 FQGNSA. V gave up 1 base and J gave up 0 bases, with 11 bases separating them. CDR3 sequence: CASSLVANPSTDTQYF. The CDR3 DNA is TGTGCCAGCAGCTTAGTTGCGAATCCTAGCACAGATACGCAGTATTTT.

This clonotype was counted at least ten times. CDR3 nucleotide sequence: TGTGCCTGGAGCTACATAGCGGGACGCCAGTTCTTC. It specifies CAWSYIAGRQFF. The gene calls are TRBV30 and TRBJ2-1; 8 bases are a match to TRBD2. This CDR3 comprises 12 residues. Per the germline V gene, CDR1 is GTSNPN and CDR2 is SVGIG (reference sequence). Unmatched junction bases numbered 8, after V lost 3 bases and J lost 13 bases.

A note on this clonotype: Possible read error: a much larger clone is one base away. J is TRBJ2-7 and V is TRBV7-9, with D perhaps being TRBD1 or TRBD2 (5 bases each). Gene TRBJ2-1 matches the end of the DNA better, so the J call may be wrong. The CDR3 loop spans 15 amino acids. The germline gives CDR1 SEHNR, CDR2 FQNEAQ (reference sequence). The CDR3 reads CASSLPEGLSYEQFF. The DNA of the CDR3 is TGTGCCAGCAGCCTACCCGAGGGGCTTTCCTACGAGCAGTTCTTC.

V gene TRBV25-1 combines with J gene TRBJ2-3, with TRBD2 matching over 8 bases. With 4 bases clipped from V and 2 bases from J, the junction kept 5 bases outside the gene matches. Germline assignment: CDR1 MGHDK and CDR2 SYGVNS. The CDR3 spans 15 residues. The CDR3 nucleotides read TGTGCCAGCAGTGCCTCTAGCGGGTCCACAGATACGCAGTATTTT. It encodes CASSASSGSTDTQYF. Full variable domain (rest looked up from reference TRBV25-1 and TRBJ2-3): EADIYQTPRYLVIGTGKKITLECSQTMGHDKMYWYQQDPGMELHLIHYSYGVNSTEKGDLSSESTVSRIRTEHFPLTLESARPSHTSQYLCASSASSGSTDTQYFGPGTRLTVL.

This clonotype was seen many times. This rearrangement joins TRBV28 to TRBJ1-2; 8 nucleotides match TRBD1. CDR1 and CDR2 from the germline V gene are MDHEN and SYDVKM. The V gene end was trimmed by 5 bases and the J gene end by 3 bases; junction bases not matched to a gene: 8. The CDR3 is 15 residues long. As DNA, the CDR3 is TGTGCCAGCAGTCCGAATGGACAGGGCGACTATGGCTACACCTTC. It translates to CASSPNGQGDYGYTF.

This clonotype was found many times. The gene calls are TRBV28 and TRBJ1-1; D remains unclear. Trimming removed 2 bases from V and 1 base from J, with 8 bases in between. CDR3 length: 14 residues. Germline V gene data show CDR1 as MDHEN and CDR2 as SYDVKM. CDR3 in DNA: TGTGCCAGCAGTTTACCAGTCGGGAACACTGAAGCTTTCTTT. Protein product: CASSLPVGNTEAFF.

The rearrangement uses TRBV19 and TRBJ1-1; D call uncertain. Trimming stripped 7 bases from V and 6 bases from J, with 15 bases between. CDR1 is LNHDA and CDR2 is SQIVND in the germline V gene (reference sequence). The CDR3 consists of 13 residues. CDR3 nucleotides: TGTGCCAGTACTAGGGAGGGCCAATCTGAAGCTTTCTTT. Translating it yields CASTREGQSEAFF.

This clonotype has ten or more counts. CDR3 sequence reads: CASSPRPGELFF. As DNA, the CDR3 is TGTGCCAGCAGCCCCCGCCCCGGGGAGCTGTTTTTT. The V gene is TRBV12-3 or TRBV12-4, the J gene TRBJ2-2; D unclear. The CDR3 contains 12 residues. V lost 6 bases and J lost 6, with 8 bases in between.

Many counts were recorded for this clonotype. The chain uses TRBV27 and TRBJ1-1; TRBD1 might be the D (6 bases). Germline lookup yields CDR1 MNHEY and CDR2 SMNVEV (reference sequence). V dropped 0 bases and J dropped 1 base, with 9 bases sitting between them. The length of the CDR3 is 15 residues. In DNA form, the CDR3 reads TGTGCCAGCAGTTTATCAGGGGGTCCGAACACTGAAGCTTTCTTT. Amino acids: CASSLSGGPNTEAFF.

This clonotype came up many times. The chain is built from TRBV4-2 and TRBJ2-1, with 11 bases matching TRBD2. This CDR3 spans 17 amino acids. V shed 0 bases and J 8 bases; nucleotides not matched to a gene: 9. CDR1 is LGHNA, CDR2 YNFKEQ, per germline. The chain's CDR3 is CASSQDPLAGGRDEQFF. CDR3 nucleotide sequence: TGTGCCAGCAGCCAAGATCCCCTAGCGGGAGGTCGGGATGAGCAGTTCTTC.

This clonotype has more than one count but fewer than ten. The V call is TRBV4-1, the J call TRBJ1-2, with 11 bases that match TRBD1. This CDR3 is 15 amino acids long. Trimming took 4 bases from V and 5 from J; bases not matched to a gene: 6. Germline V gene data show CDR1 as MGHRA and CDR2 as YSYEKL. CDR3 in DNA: TGCGCCAGCAGCCTCGGGACAGGGGGTCGATATGGCTACACCTTC. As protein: CASSLGTGGRYGYTF.

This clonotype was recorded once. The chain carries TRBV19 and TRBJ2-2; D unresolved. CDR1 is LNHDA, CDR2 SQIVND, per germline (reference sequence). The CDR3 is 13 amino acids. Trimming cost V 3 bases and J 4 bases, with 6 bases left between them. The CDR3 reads CASSMSATGELFF. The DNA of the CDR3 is TGTGCCAGTAGTATGAGCGCCACCGGGGAGCTGTTTTTT.

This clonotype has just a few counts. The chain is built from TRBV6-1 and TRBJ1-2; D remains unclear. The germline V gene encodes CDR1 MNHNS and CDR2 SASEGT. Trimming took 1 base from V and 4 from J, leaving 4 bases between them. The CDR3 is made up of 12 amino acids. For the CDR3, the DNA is TGTGCCAGCAGTGAAGTCGGCTATGGCTACACCTTC. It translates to CASSEVGYGYTF.

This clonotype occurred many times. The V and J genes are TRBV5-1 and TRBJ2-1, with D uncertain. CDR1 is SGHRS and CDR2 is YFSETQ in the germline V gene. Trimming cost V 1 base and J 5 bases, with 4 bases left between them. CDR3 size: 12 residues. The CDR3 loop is CASSLRDNEQFF. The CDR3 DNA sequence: TGCGCCAGCAGCTTGCGGGACAATGAGCAGTTCTTC.

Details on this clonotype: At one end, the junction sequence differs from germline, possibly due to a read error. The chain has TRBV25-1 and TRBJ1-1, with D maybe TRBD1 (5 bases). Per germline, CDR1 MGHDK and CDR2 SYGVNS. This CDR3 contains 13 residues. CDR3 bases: TGTGCCAGCAGGGACACCTTGAACACTGAAGCTCTCTTT. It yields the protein CASRDTLNTEALF.

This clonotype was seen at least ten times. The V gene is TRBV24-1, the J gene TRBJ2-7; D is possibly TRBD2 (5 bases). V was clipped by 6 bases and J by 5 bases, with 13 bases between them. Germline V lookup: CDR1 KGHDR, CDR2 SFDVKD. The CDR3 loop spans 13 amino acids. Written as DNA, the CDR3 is TGTGCCACCAGTCACTGGTCCGGGGACGAGCAGTACTTC. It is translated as CATSHWSGDEQYF.

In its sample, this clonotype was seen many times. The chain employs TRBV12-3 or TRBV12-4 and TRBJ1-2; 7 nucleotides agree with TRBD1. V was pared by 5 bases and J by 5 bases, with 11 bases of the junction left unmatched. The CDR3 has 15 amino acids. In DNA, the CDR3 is TGTGCCAGCAGTCCGGGACAGTCCGGACTATATGGCTACACCTTC. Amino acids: CASSPGQSGLYGYTF.